Each of the 13 T cell receptor beta chains below was sequenced from the same sample in a study of post-analysis software for immune sequencing data. Findings of the study overall: The five TRBV segments detected at higher frequency in patients than in controls included TRBV5-6, TRBV5-1 and TRBV20-1.

The TCR beta cDNA libraries contained unique molecular identifiers. TCRdb reanalysed the PCR reads using MiXCR and keeps one entry per CDR3 protein. This table holds 450,000 to 700,000 distinct CDR3 sequences, about 44% found once. These receptors have no identified antigens. Sequencing was carried out using blood. The receptors here all came from a girl between 5 and 17 years old with multiple sclerosis.

V usage is TRBV10-3 and J usage is TRBJ2-7, with TRBD1 identical over 9 bases. The J segment lost 3 bases and the V segment lost 4 bases, leaving 16 bases of the junction unmatched. The CDR3 runs to 18 residues. Per germline, CDR1 ENHRY and CDR2 SYGVKD. DNA of the CDR3: TGTGCCATCAGTGGGACAGGGGCACTAGTGAGCGGACGCTACGAGCAGTACTTC. Protein: CAISGTGALVSGRYEQYF.

This chain links TRBV28 with TRBJ2-2, with TRBD2 identical over 7 bases. Unmatched junction bases numbered 7, after V lost 5 bases and J lost 4 bases. The CDR3 has 15 residues. CDR1 is MDHEN, CDR2 SYDVKM, per germline. The CDR3 loop is CASSTSGAVTGELFF. In DNA, the CDR3 is TGTGCCAGCAGTACCAGCGGGGCGGTCACCGGGGAGCTGTTTTTT.

Concerning this clonotype itself: A much larger clone differs by one base, so this may be a read error. The gene calls are TRBV20-1 and TRBJ2-1; D may match TRBD1 or TRBD2 (5 bases each). Germline CDR1 is DFQATT and CDR2 is SNEGSKA (reference sequence). V dropped 2 bases and J dropped 13 bases, with 21 bases sitting between them. This CDR3 region has 14 residues. DNA for the CDR3: TGCAGTGCTAGAAACCGGGACGGCCTAGAGACCCAGTTCTTC. Protein sequence: CSARNRDGLETQFF.

This clonotype was found a few times. V is TRBV4-1 and J is TRBJ2-1; a possible D gene is TRBD1 (6 bases). CDR3 length: 16 amino acids. CDR1 and CDR2 from the germline V gene are MGHRA and YSYEKL. The ends were cut back, 1 base at V and 6 bases at J, with 16 bases in the middle. CDR3 sequence (DNA): TGCGCCAGCAGCCAAGTTGGTCAGGGGCGCGTCAATGAGCAGTTCTTC. The encoded protein is CASSQVGQGRVNEQFF.

As DNA, the CDR3 is TGTGCCAGCAGTTACTCGACAGGGTTATTAGAGACCCAGTACTTC. It specifies CASSYSTGLLETQYF. The genes are TRBV6-5 and TRBJ2-5, with 7 bases identical to TRBD1. Germline trimming cut 0 bases from V and 4 bases from J; bases unmatched to any gene: 5. Germline lookup yields CDR1 MNHEY and CDR2 SVGAGI. This CDR3 has 15 residues.

There are a few counts of this clonotype. The J gene is TRBJ2-5, the V gene TRBV5-1; perhaps TRBD1 as D (7 bases). The DNA end is more similar to TRBJ2-7, so the J call may be wrong. The germline V gene encodes CDR1 SGHRS and CDR2 YFSETQ. This CDR3 region has 13 residues. The DNA for the CDR3 is TGCGCCAGCAGCTTGCAGGGGGGTTACGAGCAGTACTTC. It translates to CASSLQGGYEQYF.

The chain has TRBV20-1 and TRBJ2-1; 9 nucleotides agree with TRBD2. V lost 5 bases and J lost 5; bases outside the gene matches: 10. This CDR3 has 15 amino acids. Germline CDR1 is DFQATT and CDR2 is SNEGSKA (reference sequence). The CDR3 region is CSALPERGANNEQFF. CDR3 nucleotide sequence: TGCAGTGCTTTGCCTGAGCGGGGGGCGAACAATGAGCAGTTCTTC.

The V call is TRBV5-5, the J call TRBJ2-3, with a weak D call TRBD2 (5 bases). Germline V gives CDR1 SGHKS, CDR2 YYEKEE (reference sequence). V was pared by 5 bases and J by 1 base, with 14 bases between. The length of the CDR3 is 15 residues. CDR3 in amino acids: CASRPLWERTDTQYF. The CDR3 nucleotides read TGTGCCAGCAGACCTCTATGGGAGCGCACAGATACGCAGTATTTT.

The chain has TRBV5-6 and TRBJ2-7; 10 nucleotides match TRBD1. CDR1 and CDR2 from the germline V gene are SGHDT and YYEEEE. With 7 bases clipped from V and 6 bases from J, the junction kept 10 bases outside the gene matches. CDR3 length: 14 amino acids. The CDR3 loop reads CASRVRDRGAEQYF. CDR3 sequence (DNA): TGTGCCAGCCGCGTGCGGGACAGGGGAGCCGAGCAGTACTTC.

In its sample, this clonotype was seen a few times. The chain combines TRBV6-5 with TRBJ2-3; a possible D gene is TRBD2 (7 bases). Trimming cost V 6 bases and J 6 bases, with 19 bases left between them. CDR1 and CDR2 from the germline V gene are MNHEY and SVGAGI. This CDR3 region has 15 residues. The DNA of the CDR3 is TGTGCCAGCAGCCCCAGACTAGCAGGGGAGGATACGCAGTATTTT. Translating gives CASSPRLAGEDTQYF.

This sequence joins TRBV13 and TRBJ2-1; D may match TRBD1 or TRBD2 (6 bases each). CDR3 length: 16 amino acids. V was shortened by 5 bases and J by 0 bases, with 14 bases between the two germline ends. CDR1 and CDR2 from the germline V gene are PRHDT and FYEKMQ (reference sequence). The chain's CDR3 is CASSRGGGSSYNEQFF. As DNA, the CDR3 is TGTGCCAGCAGCCGAGGAGGGGGAAGCTCCTACAATGAGCAGTTCTTC. Together with reference TRBV13 and TRBJ2-1, the CDR3 gives the full variable domain: AAGVIQSPRHLIKEKRETATLKCYPIPRHDTVYWYQQGPGQDPQFLISFYEKMQSDKGSIPDRFSAQQFSDYHSELNMSSLELGDSALYFCASSRGGGSSYNEQFFGPGTRLTVL.

The rearrangement links TRBV11-2 to TRBJ2-1; D unresolved. Germline loops: CDR1 SGHAT, CDR2 FQNNGV. The CDR3 is 17 amino acids. With 2 bases removed from V and 3 bases from J, the gap between germline ends came to 17 bases. The CDR3 region has the DNA TGTGCCAGCAGCTTATCTCCCTTCAGCAAAATCTACAATGAGCAGTTCTTC. Amino acid sequence: CASSLSPFSKIYNEQFF.

This clonotype came up a few times. This chain uses TRBV12-3 or TRBV12-4 with TRBJ2-1; the D gene is possibly TRBD2 (6 bases). The CDR3 sequence is 13 residues long. V dropped 6 bases and J dropped 2 bases, with 8 bases sitting between them. The CDR3 reads CASRGGTYNEQFF. CDR3 bases: TGTGCCAGCAGGGGAGGAACCTACAATGAGCAGTTCTTC.